In this sample, the clone carrying this T cell receptor beta chain turned up many times. Its antigen is still unknown. This record comes from a study of identical twins. TCRdb called the 5' RACE reads again in MiXCR, with one record for every CDR3 protein. The top ten clones hold 0.8% to 1% of a sample with 400,000 to 500,000 distinct CDR3 sequences, over 11% of them seen once. Findings and limits, study-wide: Findings depended on cross-sectional statistics rather than tracking the same donors.

Germline assignment: CDR1 DFQATT and CDR2 SNEGSKA (reference sequence). The CDR3 runs to 12 residues. Trimming removed 4 bases from V and 6 bases from J, with 9 bases in between. This sample was also put to use in a study of yellow fever vaccine responses in identical twins.

The sequencing input was CD4+ T cells sorted from blood. This clonotype originated in a woman between 18 and 30 years old in good health. The gene calls are TRBV20-1 and TRBJ2-2, with unresolved D. The CDR3 nucleotides read TGCAGTGCTACGGAACAGCCCGGGGAGCTGTTTTTT. Translation gives CSATEQPGELFF.